The clone carrying this TCR beta chain has a count of ten or more. Its antigen is still unknown. This entry is derived from a study of response to subunit inactivated influenza vaccine. CDR3 length: 13 residues. The germline V and J ends were trimmed by 7 bases and 2 bases, with 11 bases remaining between them. Study-level findings and limits: It was the authors' suggestion that each seasonal influenza vaccination recruits few new T cells.

A single record per CDR3 protein comes from TCRdb applying MiXCR to the RT-PCR reads. Of about 800,000 distinct CDR3 sequences in the sample, 21% were seen once. The receptor comes from a man aged 50 or older who received an inactivated influenza vaccine. The chain uses TRBV12-3 or TRBV12-4 and TRBJ2-5, with D hard to call. The sample here was PBMCs from blood, taken less than 6 days after vaccination. CDR3 residues: CASTPWQQETQYF. The CDR3 nucleotides are TGTGCCAGCACCCCGTGGCAGCAAGAGACCCAGTACTTC.